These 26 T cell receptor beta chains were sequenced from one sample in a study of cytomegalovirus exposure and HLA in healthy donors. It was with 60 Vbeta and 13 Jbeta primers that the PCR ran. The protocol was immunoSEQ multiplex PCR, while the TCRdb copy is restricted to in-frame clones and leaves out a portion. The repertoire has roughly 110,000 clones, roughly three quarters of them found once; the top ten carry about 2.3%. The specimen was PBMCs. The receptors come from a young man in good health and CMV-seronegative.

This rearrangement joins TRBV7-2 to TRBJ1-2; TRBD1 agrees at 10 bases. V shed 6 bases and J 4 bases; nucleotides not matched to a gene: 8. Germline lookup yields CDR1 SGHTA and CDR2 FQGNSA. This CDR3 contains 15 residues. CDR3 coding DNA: TGTGCCAGCAGGACAGGGGGCGTTAACCTCTATGGCTACACCTTC. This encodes CASRTGGVNLYGYTF.

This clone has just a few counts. CDR3 sequence reads: CASSPAVGVGGYTF. In nucleotides, the CDR3 is TGTGCCAGCTCACCGGCGGTAGGGGTAGGCGGCTACACCTTC. V and J are TRBV18 and TRBJ1-2, with TRBD1 as a possible D gene (5 bases). The CDR3 is 14 amino acids. The germline V gene has CDR1 KGHSH and CDR2 LQKENI. The V and J ends lost 3 bases and 8 bases respectively, with 16 bases between them.

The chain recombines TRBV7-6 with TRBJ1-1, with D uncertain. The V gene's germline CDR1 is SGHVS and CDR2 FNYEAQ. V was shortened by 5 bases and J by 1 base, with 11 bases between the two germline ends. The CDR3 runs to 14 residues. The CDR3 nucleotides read TGTGCCAGCAGCCCGACGGAGGAGAACACTGAAGCTTTCTTT. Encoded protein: CASSPTEENTEAFF. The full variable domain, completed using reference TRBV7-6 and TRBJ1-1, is GAGVSQSPRYKVTKRGQDVALRCDPISGHVSLYWYRQALGQGPEFLTYFNYEAQQDKSGLPNDRFSAERPEGSISTLTIQRTEQRDSAMYRCASSPTEENTEAFFGQGTRLTVV.

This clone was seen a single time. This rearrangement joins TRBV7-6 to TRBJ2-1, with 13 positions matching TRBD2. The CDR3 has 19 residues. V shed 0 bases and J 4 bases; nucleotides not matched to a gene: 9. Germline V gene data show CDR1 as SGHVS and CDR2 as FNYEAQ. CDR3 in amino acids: CASSLAQDPGLAGYNEQFF. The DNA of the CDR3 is TGTGCCAGCAGCTTAGCGCAAGACCCGGGACTAGCGGGGTACAATGAGCAGTTCTTC. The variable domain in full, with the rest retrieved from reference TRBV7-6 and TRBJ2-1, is GAGVSQSPRYKVTKRGQDVALRCDPISGHVSLYWYRQALGQGPEFLTYFNYEAQQDKSGLPNDRFSAERPEGSISTLTIQRTEQRDSAMYRCASSLAQDPGLAGYNEQFFGPGTRLTVL.

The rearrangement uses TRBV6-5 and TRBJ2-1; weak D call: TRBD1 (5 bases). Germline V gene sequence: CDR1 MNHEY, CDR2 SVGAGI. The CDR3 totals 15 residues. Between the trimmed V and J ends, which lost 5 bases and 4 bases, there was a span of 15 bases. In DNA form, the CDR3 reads TGTGCCAGCAGTCTAGGGGTTGGGGTGTACAATGAGCAGTTCTTC. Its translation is CASSLGVGVYNEQFF.

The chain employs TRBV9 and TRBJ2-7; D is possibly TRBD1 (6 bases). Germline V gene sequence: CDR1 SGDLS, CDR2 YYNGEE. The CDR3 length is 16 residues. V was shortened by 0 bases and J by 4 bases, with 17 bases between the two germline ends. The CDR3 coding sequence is TGTGCCAGCAGCGTAGGGGCAGGGGCGATCGAATACGAGCAGTACTTC. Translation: CASSVGAGAIEYEQYF. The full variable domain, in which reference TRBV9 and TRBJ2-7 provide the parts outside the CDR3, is DSGVTQTPKHLITATGQRVTLRCSPRSGDLSVYWYQQSLDQGLQFLIQYYNGEERAKGNILERFSAQQFPDLHSELNLSSLELGDSALYFCASSVGAGAIEYEQYFGPGTRLTVT.

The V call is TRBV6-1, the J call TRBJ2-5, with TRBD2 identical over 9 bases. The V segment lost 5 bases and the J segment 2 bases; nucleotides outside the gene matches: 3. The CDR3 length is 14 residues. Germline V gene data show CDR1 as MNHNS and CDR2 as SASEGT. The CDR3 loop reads CASSQSGGQETQYF. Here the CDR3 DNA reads TGTGCCAGCAGTCAGAGCGGGGGGCAAGAGACCCAGTACTTC.

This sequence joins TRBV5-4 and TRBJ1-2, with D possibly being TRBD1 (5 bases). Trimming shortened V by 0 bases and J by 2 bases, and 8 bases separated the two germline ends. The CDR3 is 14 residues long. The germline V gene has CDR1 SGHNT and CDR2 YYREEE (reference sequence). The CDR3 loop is CASSLGGVNYGYTF. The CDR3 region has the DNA TGTGCCAGCAGCTTGGGGGGCGTCAACTATGGCTACACCTTC.

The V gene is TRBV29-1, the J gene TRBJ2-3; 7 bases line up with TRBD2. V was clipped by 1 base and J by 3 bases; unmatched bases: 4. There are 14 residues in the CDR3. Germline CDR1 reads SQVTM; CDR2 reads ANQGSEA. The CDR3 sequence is CSVEAAGRTDTQYF. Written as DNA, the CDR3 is TGCAGCGTTGAAGCAGCGGGGAGGACAGATACGCAGTATTTT.

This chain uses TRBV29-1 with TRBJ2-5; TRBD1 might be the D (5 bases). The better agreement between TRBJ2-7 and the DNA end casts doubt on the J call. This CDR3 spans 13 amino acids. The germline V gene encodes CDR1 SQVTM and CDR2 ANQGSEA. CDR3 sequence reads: CSAQQVSSGEQYF. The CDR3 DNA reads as TGCAGCGCCCAACAGGTCAGTTCCGGCGAGCAGTACTTC.

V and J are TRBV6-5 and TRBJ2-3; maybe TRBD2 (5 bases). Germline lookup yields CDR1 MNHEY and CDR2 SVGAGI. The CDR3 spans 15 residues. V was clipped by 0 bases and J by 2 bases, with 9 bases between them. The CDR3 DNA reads TGTGCCAGCAGTTACTCGACGCTAGCCACAGATACGCAGTATTTT. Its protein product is CASSYSTLATDTQYF.

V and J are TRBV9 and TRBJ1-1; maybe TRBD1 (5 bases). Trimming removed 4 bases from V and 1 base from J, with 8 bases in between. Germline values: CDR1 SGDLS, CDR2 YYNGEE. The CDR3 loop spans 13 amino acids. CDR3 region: CASSWTTNTEAFF. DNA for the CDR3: TGTGCCAGCAGCTGGACAACGAACACTGAAGCTTTCTTT. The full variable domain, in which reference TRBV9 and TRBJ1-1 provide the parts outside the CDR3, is DSGVTQTPKHLITATGQRVTLRCSPRSGDLSVYWYQQSLDQGLQFLIQYYNGEERAKGNILERFSAQQFPDLHSELNLSSLELGDSALYFCASSWTTNTEAFFGQGTRLTVV.

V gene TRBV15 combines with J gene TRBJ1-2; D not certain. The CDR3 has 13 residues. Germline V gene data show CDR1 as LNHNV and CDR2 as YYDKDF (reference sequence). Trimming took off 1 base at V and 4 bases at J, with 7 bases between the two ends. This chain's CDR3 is CATSRVTAYGYTF. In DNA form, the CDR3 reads TGTGCCACCAGCAGAGTAACAGCCTATGGCTACACCTTC.

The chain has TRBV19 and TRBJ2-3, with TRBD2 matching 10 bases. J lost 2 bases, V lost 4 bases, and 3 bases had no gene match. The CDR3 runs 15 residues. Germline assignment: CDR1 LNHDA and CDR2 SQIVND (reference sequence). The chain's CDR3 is CASSTSGGLTDTQYF. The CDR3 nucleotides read TGTGCCAGTAGTACTAGCGGGGGACTCACAGATACGCAGTATTTT.

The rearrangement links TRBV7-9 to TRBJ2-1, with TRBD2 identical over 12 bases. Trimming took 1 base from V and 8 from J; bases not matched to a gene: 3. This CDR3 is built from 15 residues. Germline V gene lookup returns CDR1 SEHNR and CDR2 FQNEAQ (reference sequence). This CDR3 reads CASSLGTSGADEQFF. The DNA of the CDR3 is TGTGCCAGCAGCTTAGGGACTAGCGGGGCGGATGAGCAGTTCTTC.

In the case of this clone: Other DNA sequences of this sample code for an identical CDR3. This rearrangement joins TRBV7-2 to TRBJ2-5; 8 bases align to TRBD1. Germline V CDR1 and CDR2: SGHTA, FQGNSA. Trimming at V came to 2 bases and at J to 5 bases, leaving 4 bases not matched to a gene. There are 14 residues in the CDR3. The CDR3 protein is CASSLIRGRETQYF. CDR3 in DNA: TGTGCCAGCAGCTTAATCAGGGGGCGTGAGACCCAGTACTTC.

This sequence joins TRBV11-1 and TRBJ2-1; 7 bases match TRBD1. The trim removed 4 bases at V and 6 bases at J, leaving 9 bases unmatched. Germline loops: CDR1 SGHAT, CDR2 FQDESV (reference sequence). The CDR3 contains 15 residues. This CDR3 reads CASSSGQPSINEQFF. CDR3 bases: TGTGCCAGCAGCTCGGGACAGCCATCAATCAATGAGCAGTTCTTC.

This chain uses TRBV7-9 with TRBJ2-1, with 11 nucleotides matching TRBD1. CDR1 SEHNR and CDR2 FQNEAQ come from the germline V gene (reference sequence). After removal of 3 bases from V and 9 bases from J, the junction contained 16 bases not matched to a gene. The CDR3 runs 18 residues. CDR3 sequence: CASSLLVGTGGFRGEQFF. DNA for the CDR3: TGTGCCAGCAGCTTGTTAGTTGGGACAGGGGGTTTTAGGGGTGAGCAGTTCTTC.

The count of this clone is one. CDR3 region: CASSQSGGRADTQYF. The CDR3 DNA follows: TGTGCCAGCAGCCAGAGCGGGGGGAGGGCAGATACGCAGTATTTT. The V call is TRBV7-3, the J call TRBJ2-3; TRBD2 agrees at 9 bases. The trim removed 5 bases at V and 4 bases at J, leaving 7 bases unmatched. Germline assignment: CDR1 SGHTA and CDR2 FQGTGA. The CDR3 spans 15 residues.

The CDR3 protein is CASSVGSGGYEQYF. In DNA form, the CDR3 reads TGTGCCAGCAGCGTAGGCAGCGGGGGGTACGAGCAGTACTTC. This chain links TRBV9 with TRBJ2-5; TRBD2 agrees at 9 bases. Near its end, the DNA agrees better with TRBJ2-7, so the J call may be wrong. There are 14 residues in the CDR3. Germline V gene lookup returns CDR1 SGDLS and CDR2 YYNGEE.

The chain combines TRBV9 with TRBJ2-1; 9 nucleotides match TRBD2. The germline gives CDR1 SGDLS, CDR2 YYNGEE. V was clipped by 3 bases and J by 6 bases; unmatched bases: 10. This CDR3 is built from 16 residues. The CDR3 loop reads CASSASAAGGRNEQFF. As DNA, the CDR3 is TGTGCCAGCAGCGCAAGCGCGGCGGGGGGGCGCAATGAGCAGTTCTTC. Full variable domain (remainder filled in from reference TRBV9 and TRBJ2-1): DSGVTQTPKHLITATGQRVTLRCSPRSGDLSVYWYQQSLDQGLQFLIQYYNGEERAKGNILERFSAQQFPDLHSELNLSSLELGDSALYFCASSASAAGGRNEQFFGPGTRLTVL.

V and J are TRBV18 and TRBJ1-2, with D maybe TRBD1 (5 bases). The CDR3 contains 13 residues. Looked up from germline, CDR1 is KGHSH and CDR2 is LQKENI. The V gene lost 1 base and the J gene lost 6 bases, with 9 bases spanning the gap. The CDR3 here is CASSPLRGDGYTF. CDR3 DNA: TGTGCCAGCTCACCACTGCGGGGGGATGGCTACACCTTC.

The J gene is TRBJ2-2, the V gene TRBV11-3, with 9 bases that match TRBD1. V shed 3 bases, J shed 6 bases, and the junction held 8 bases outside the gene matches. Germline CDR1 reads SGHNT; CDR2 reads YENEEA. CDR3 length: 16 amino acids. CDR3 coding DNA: TGTGCCAGCAGCTTCTCCGGGACAGGGCCCGCCGGGGAGCTGTTTTTT. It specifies CASSFSGTGPAGELFF.

CDR3 sequence: CASSPEAGGSTDTQYF. In nucleotides, the CDR3 is TGTGCCAGCTCACCTGAAGCGGGGGGGAGCACAGATACGCAGTATTTT. The rearrangement uses TRBV18 and TRBJ2-3; TRBD2 matches 10 bases. V shed 3 bases and J 0 bases; nucleotides not matched to a gene: 3. Per germline, CDR1 KGHSH and CDR2 LQKENI. The CDR3 spans 16 residues.

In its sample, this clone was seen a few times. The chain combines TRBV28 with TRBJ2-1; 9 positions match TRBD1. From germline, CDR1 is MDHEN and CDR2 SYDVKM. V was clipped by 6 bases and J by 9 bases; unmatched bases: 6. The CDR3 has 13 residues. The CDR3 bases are TGTGCCAGCAGCAAGACAGGGGGGCCTGAGCAGTTCTTC. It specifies CASSKTGGPEQFF.

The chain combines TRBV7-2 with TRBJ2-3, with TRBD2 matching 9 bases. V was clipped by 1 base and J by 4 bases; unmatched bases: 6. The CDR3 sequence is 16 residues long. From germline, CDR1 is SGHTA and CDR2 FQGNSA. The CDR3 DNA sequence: TGTGCCAGCAGCTTAGGCGGCGGGGGGGCTTCAGATACGCAGTATTTT. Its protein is CASSLGGGGASDTQYF.